Shown below are 22 T cell receptor beta chains from a single sample sequenced in a study of blood T cell repertoires in COVID-19. Generated by immunoSEQ multiplex PCR, the TCRdb table keeps only in-frame clones and is missing some. The table lists approximately 280,000 clones, 88% of them singletons. Material: peripheral blood. Source of these receptors: a man younger than 35 with active or convalescent COVID-19.

CDR3 in DNA: TGTGCCAGTAGTAGGGACAGGACAAATCAGCCCCAGCATTTT. This translates into CASSRDRTNQPQHF. The chain employs TRBV19 and TRBJ1-5; 8 positions agree with TRBD1. The trim removed 4 bases at V and 4 bases at J, leaving 3 bases unmatched. Per germline, CDR1 LNHDA and CDR2 SQIVND (reference sequence). The CDR3 loop spans 14 amino acids.

V is TRBV24-1 and J is TRBJ1-1, with D possibly TRBD1 on 6 matching bases. Trimming stripped 7 bases from V and 0 bases from J, with 8 bases between. The germline CDR1 and CDR2 sequences are KGHDR and SFDVKD. This CDR3 comprises 13 residues. This CDR3 is CATRDSLNTEAFF. The CDR3 region has the DNA TGTGCCACCAGGGACAGTTTGAACACTGAAGCTTTCTTT.

The CDR3 loop is CASSLKRGAHYNEQFF. CDR3 nucleotide sequence: TGTGCCAGCAGTTTAAAGCGGGGGGCACATTACAATGAGCAGTTCTTC. V and J are TRBV28 and TRBJ2-1; 9 bases agree with TRBD2. This CDR3 has 16 amino acids. Trimming cost V 2 bases and J 4 bases; bases outside gene matches: 6. Germline loops: CDR1 MDHEN, CDR2 SYDVKM.

This rearrangement joins TRBV19 to TRBJ1-1, with no clear D. Germline assignment: CDR1 LNHDA and CDR2 SQIVND (reference sequence). Trimming pared 6 bases from V and 1 base from J, leaving 6 bases between. The CDR3 runs 12 residues. DNA of the CDR3: TGTGCCAGTAGACAAAGGAACACTGAAGCTTTCTTT. Translating gives CASRQRNTEAFF.

The chain has TRBV27 and TRBJ2-7; 9 bases fit TRBD1. Germline V lookup: CDR1 MNHEY, CDR2 SMNVEV (reference sequence). CDR3 size: 16 residues. Trimming took 5 bases from V and 2 from J; bases not matched to a gene: 10. This CDR3 reads CASSRRGQGNTYEQYF. For the CDR3, the DNA is TGTGCCAGCAGTCGCCGGGGACAGGGTAACACCTACGAGCAGTACTTC.

About this clone: At one boundary the junction diverges from the germline segment, which might be a read error. V is TRBV12-3 or TRBV12-4 and J is TRBJ1-2; 7 nucleotides agree with TRBD1. The CDR3 loop spans 12 amino acids. The CDR3 loop is CASRRTTGTALF. The CDR3 bases are TGTGCCAGCAGGCGAACAACCGGGACAGCCCTCTTC.

This rearrangement joins TRBV7-2 to TRBJ2-2; D remains ambiguous. The CDR3 has 14 amino acids. Germline-derived CDR1 and CDR2 are SGHTA and FQGNSA. V lost 1 base and J lost 3, with 6 bases in between. The CDR3 loop reads CASSLGPHTGELFF. CDR3 nucleotides: TGTGCCAGCAGCTTAGGGCCCCACACCGGGGAGCTGTTTTTT.

The V gene is TRBV7-9, the J gene TRBJ2-7, with D tentatively TRBD2 (6 bases). Germline V lookup: CDR1 SEHNR, CDR2 FQNEAQ (reference sequence). This CDR3 has 12 residues. Trimming shortened V by 2 bases and J by 6 bases, and 8 bases separated the two germline ends. The CDR3 DNA reads TGTGCCAGCAGCTTAACCGGGAGCGAGCAGTACTTC. This translates into CASSLTGSEQYF.

The rearrangement links TRBV5-6 to TRBJ2-7; 9 positions agree with TRBD1. Trimming at V came to 4 bases and at J to 6 bases, leaving 11 bases not matched to a gene. This CDR3 spans 15 amino acids. The germline V gene encodes CDR1 SGHDT and CDR2 YYEEEE. CDR3 amino acids: CASSHGTGINSEQYF. The CDR3 DNA follows: TGTGCCAGCAGCCACGGGACAGGGATTAATTCCGAGCAGTACTTC.

The chain has TRBV11-3 and TRBJ1-1; D unclear. The germline V and J ends were trimmed by 1 base and 1 base, with 10 bases remaining between them. Germline CDR1 and CDR2: SGHNT and YENEEA. This CDR3 region has 15 residues. The CDR3 nucleotides read TGTGCCAGCAGCTTAGGCCGGGGAGGGAACACTGAAGCTTTCTTT. Amino acid sequence: CASSLGRGGNTEAFF. Full variable domain (rest looked up from reference TRBV11-3 and TRBJ1-1): EAGVVQSPRYKIIEKKQPVAFWCNPISGHNTLYWYLQNLGQGPELLIRYENEEAVDDSQLPKDRFSAERLKGVDSTLKIQPAELGDSAVYLCASSLGRGGNTEAFFGQGTRLTVV.

CDR3 in amino acids: CASRGTGHLKGNTIYF. DNA for the CDR3: TGTGCCAGCAGGGGGACGGGACACCTCAAAGGAAACACCATATATTTT. The V and J genes are TRBV4-2 and TRBJ1-3; the D gene is possibly TRBD1 (6 bases). CDR1 LGHNA and CDR2 YNFKEQ come from the germline V gene. This CDR3 spans 16 amino acids. V dropped 6 bases and J dropped 4 bases, with 19 bases sitting between them.

The chain joins TRBV9 to TRBJ2-3; D is undetermined. V was shortened by 7 bases and J by 4 bases, with 16 bases between the two germline ends. The CDR3 is 14 amino acids. Germline CDR1 is SGDLS and CDR2 is YYNGEE. The CDR3: CASALRGRPDTQYF. CDR3 bases: TGTGCCAGCGCGCTCCGTGGGCGCCCAGATACGCAGTATTTT.

The chain employs TRBV5-6 and TRBJ2-7; 9 positions agree with TRBD1. J was trimmed by 3 bases and V by 9 bases; bases with no gene match: 7. The CDR3 runs to 13 residues. Per the germline V gene, CDR1 is SGHDT and CDR2 is YYEEEE. This CDR3 reads CANHRDRDYEQYF. The CDR3 DNA is TGTGCCAACCACCGGGACAGGGACTACGAGCAGTACTTC.

The rearrangement uses TRBV10-1 and TRBJ2-3, with TRBD2 matching 8 bases. The J segment lost 2 bases and the V segment lost 0 bases, leaving 10 bases of the junction unmatched. The CDR3 loop spans 18 amino acids. CDR1 is WNHNN, CDR2 SYGVQD, per germline (reference sequence). The CDR3: CASSESGLAGMHTDTQYF. The CDR3 DNA reads as TGCGCCAGCAGTGAGTCTGGGTTAGCGGGGATGCACACAGATACGCAGTATTTT.

There are a few counts of this clone. This chain connects TRBV10-3 to TRBJ1-5, with D possibly matching TRBD1 (6 bases). The V gene lost 2 bases and the J gene lost 3 bases, with 11 bases spanning the gap. The CDR3 runs 15 residues. Germline loops: CDR1 ENHRY, CDR2 SYGVKD. CDR3 protein: CAISEGQRDNQPQHF. In nucleotides, the CDR3 is TGTGCCATCAGTGAGGGACAGAGAGACAATCAGCCCCAGCATTTT.

This clone was recorded at least ten times. The chain carries TRBV9 and TRBJ1-2; D is unclear. The CDR3 is 15 residues long. The germline V and J ends were trimmed by 0 bases and 4 bases, with 13 bases remaining between them. Germline V lookup: CDR1 SGDLS, CDR2 YYNGEE. This CDR3 is CASSVGGSGRYGYTF. The CDR3 DNA follows: TGTGCCAGCAGCGTAGGTGGCAGCGGTCGCTATGGCTACACCTTC. Looking up the rest from reference TRBV9 and TRBJ1-2 gives the full variable domain: DSGVTQTPKHLITATGQRVTLRCSPRSGDLSVYWYQQSLDQGLQFLIQYYNGEERAKGNILERFSAQQFPDLHSELNLSSLELGDSALYFCASSVGGSGRYGYTFGSGTRLTVV.

This clone was detected a few times. The chain is built from TRBV5-8 and TRBJ1-2; 11 nucleotides match TRBD1. CDR1 and CDR2 (germline): SGHTS, YDEGEE. With 2 bases clipped from V and 7 bases from J, the junction kept 7 bases outside the gene matches. The length of the CDR3 is 15 residues. The CDR3 coding sequence is TGTGCCAGCAGCTTCACCGGGACAGGGGGAGTTGGCTACACCTTC. Translating it yields CASSFTGTGGVGYTF.

This sequence joins TRBV5-1 and TRBJ2-1, with D tentatively TRBD1 (6 bases). The CDR3 runs 14 residues. CDR1 and CDR2 from the germline V gene are SGHRS and YFSETQ. V was pared by 7 bases and J by 1 base, with 12 bases between. The CDR3 DNA follows: TGCGCCAGCGGAAATCAGGGGTCCTACAATGAGCAGTTCTTC. Its protein is CASGNQGSYNEQFF.

J is TRBJ2-5 and V is TRBV9; 7 bases are shared with TRBD1. The CDR3 runs 13 residues. Germline V gene data show CDR1 as SGDLS and CDR2 as YYNGEE. V shed 5 bases and J 0 bases; nucleotides not matched to a gene: 1. The CDR3 DNA reads TGTGCCAGCAGAGGGACAGACCAAGAGACCCAGTACTTC. It codes for CASRGTDQETQYF.

CDR3 residues: CASGQGLSYEQYF. CDR3 sequence (DNA): TGTGCCTCGGGACAGGGCCTTTCCTACGAGCAGTACTTC. V and J are TRBV10-3 and TRBJ2-7; 9 positions agree with TRBD1. This CDR3 region has 13 residues. CDR1 and CDR2 (germline): ENHRY, SYGVKD. Trimming took 11 bases from V and 1 from J; bases not matched to a gene: 6.

The rearrangement joins TRBV5-6 to TRBJ2-5, with D tentatively TRBD2 (7 bases). The CDR3 is 14 amino acids. Germline V CDR1 and CDR2: SGHDT, YYEEEE. V shed 6 bases and J shed 5 bases, with 17 bases lying between them. The CDR3 spells CASTGGRNLETQYF. The CDR3 DNA reads TGTGCCAGCACCGGGGGGCGTAATTTGGAGACCCAGTACTTC. Complete variable domain (other parts from reference TRBV5-6 and TRBJ2-5): DAGVTQSPTHLIKTRGQQVTLRCSPKSGHDTVSWYQQALGQGPQFIFQYYEEEERQRGNFPDRFSGHQFPNYSSELNVNALLLGDSALYLCASTGGRNLETQYFGPGTRLLVL.

The genes are TRBV5-1 and TRBJ1-5; D perhaps matches TRBD1 (5 bases). V was shortened by 4 bases and J by 3 bases, with 11 bases between the two germline ends. This CDR3 is 14 amino acids long. Per germline, CDR1 SGHRS and CDR2 YFSETQ. CDR3 sequence: CASSPDSPNQPQHF. The CDR3 DNA reads as TGCGCCAGCAGCCCCGACAGCCCCAATCAGCCCCAGCATTTT.